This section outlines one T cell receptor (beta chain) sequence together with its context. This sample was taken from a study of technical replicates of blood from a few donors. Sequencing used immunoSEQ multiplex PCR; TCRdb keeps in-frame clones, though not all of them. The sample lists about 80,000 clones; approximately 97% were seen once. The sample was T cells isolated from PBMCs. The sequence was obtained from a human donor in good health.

The CDR3 loop is CASSQSSTYEQYF. In nucleotides, the CDR3 is TGCGCCAGCAGCCAATCGAGCACCTACGAGCAGTACTTC. The chain links TRBV4-1 to TRBJ2-7, with D unclear. V was shortened by 2 bases and J by 2 bases, with 7 bases between the two germline ends. The CDR3 is made up of 13 amino acids. CDR1 MGHRA and CDR2 YSYEKL come from the germline V gene.